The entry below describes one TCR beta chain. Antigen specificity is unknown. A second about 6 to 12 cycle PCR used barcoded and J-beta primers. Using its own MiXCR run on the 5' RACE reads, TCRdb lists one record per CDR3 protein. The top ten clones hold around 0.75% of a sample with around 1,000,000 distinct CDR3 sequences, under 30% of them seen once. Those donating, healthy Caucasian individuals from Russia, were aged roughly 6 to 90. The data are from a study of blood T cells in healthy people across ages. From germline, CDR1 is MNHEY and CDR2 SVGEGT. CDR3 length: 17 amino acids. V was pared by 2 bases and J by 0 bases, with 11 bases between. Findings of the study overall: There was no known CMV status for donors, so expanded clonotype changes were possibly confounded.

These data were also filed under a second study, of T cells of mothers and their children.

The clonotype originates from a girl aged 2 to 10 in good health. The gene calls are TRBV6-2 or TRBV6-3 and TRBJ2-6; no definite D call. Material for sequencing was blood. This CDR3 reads CASSYAAHYSGANVLTF. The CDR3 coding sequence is TGTGCCAGCAGTTACGCGGCCCACTACTCTGGGGCCAACGTCCTGACTTTC.